Listed below are T cell receptor beta chains from one sample, sequenced in a study of blood T cell repertoires in COVID-19. Data came from immunoSEQ multiplex PCR; TCRdb stores just in-frame clones and leaves some out. Of roughly 200,000 clones detected, about four fifths appear once; the ten largest clones hold just over 8.5%. The sample comprised peripheral blood. Receptor source: a man in his forties with active or convalescent COVID-19. CDR3s include the opening cysteine and the closing phenylalanine or tryptophan. The D gene is left open where the match is weak. Not every row has a clone size; where given, it reads once, few, many or a size class.

v_call clone_size d_call cdr3_aa
TRBV28 NA TRBD1 CASSSTGPRDTQYF
TRBV6-5 NA NA CASSAREQNNSPLHF
TRBV4-1 NA NA CASRSVARGVGEQYF
TRBV19 NA NA CASSINTGPERERVIGAFF
TRBV2 NA TRBD2 CASSREGYEQYF
TRBV5-1 NA NA CASTQDRNTEAFF
TRBV2 few TRBD2 CASSEARTSFSTDTQYF
TRBV20-1 NA TRBD2 CSASPASGKTDTQYF
TRBV30 NA NA CAWGNPGNYGYTF
TRBV30 NA NA CAWSRGGKISGNTIYF
TRBV19 NA NA CASMLTGPGNTIYF
TRBV23-1 NA NA CASSQLNSYNEQFF
TRBV11-3 NA TRBD1 CASSSINDRDRGVDGYTF
TRBV19 NA NA CASRPGIGGNSGNTIYF
TRBV27 NA TRBD1 CASGQGAQGKGAFF
TRBV9 NA NA CASSVATGGYTEAFF
TRBV5-1 NA TRBD1 CASSLDGTGRTDTQYF
TRBV27 once NA CASSSVPGYNSPLHF
TRBV3-1/TRBV3-2 NA NA CASSQRRGTNEKLFF
TRBV5-5 NA NA CASTAFLGPDTQYF
TRBV3-1/TRBV3-2 NA TRBD1 CASSREAGTASNEQFF
TRBV7-3 few TRBD2 CASSSPTWRELADTQYF
TRBV4-1 NA NA CASSLSQALENEQYF
TRBV30 many TRBD1 CAWSGGTGDFNEQFF
TRBV19 NA TRBD1 CASTSDRDREKLFF
TRBV2 NA TRBD1 CASSPTGGTEAFF
TRBV3-1/TRBV3-2 NA NA CASSLQGNTIYF
TRBV18 NA NA CASSPPGRGGNEQFF
TRBV30 NA TRBD1 CAGLTGLEKLFF
TRBV30 NA NA CAWSSGVMNTEAFF
TRBV5-4 NA TRBD1 CASSSTGGGGFF